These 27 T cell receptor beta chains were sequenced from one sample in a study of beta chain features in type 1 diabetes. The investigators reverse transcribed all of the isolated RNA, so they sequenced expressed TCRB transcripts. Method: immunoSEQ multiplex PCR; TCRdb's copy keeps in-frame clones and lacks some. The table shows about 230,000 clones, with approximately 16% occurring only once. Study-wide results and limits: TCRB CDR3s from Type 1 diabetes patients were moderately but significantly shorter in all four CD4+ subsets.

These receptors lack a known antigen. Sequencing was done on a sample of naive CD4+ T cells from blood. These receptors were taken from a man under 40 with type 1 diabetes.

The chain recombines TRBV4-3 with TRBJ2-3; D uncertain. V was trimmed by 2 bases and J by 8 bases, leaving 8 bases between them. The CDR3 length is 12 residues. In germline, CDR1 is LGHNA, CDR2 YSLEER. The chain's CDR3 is CASSQLDGTQYF. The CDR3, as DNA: TGCGCCAGCAGCCAATTAGACGGTACGCAGTATTTT.

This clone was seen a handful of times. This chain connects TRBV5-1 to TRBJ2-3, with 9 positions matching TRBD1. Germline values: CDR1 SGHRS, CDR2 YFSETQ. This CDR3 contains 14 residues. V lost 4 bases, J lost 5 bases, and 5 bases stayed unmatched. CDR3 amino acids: CASSPTGGEDTQYF. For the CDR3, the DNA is TGCGCCAGCAGCCCGACAGGGGGTGAAGATACGCAGTATTTT.

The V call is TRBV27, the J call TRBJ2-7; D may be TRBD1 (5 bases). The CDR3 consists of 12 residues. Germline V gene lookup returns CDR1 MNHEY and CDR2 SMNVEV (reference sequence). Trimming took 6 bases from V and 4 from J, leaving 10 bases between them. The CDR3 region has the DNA TGTGCCAGCAGAGGGGCTAGATACGAGCAGTACTTC. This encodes CASRGARYEQYF.

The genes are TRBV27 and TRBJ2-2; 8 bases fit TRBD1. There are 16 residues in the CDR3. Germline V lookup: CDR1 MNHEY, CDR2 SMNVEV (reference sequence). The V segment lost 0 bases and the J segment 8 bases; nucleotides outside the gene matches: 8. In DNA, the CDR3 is TGTGCCAGCAGTTTATCCAGGACAGGGTCCAAGGGGGAGCTGTTTTTT. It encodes CASSLSRTGSKGELFF.

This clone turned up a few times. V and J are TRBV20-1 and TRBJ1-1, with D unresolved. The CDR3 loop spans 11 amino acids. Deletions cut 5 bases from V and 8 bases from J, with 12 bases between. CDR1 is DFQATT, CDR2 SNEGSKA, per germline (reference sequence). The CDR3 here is CSALSPVEAFF. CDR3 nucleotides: TGCAGTGCTCTAAGTCCGGTGGAAGCTTTCTTT.

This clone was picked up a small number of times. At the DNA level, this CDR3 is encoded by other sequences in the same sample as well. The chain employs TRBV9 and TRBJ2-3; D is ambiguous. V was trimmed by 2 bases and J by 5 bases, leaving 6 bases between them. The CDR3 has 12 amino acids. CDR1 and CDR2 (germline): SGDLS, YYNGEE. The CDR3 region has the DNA TGTGCCAGCAGCGTTGTAGGAGATACGCAGTATTTT. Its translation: CASSVVGDTQYF.

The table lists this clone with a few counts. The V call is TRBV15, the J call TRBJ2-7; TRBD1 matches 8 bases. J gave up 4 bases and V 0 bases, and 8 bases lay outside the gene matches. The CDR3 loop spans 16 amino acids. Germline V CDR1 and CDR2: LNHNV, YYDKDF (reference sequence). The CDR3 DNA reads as TGTGCCACCAGCAGAGAACCCAGACAGGGGCTTTACGAGCAGTACTTC. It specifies CATSREPRQGLYEQYF.

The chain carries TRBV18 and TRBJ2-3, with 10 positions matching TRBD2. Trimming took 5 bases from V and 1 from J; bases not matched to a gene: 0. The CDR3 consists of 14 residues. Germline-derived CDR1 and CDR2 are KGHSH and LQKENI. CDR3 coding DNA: TGTGCCAGCTCAGGGACTAGCGGCACAGATACGCAGTATTTT. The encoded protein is CASSGTSGTDTQYF.

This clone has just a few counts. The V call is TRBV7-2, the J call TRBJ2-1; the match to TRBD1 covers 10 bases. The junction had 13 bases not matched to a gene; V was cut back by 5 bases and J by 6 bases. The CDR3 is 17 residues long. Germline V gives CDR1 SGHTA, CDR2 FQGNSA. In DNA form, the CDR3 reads TGTGCCAGCAGCCGGCGGAGGGGACAGGGGAAGGGCAATGAGCAGTTCTTC. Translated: CASSRRRGQGKGNEQFF. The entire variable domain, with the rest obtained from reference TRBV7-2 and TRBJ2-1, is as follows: GAGVSQSPSNKVTEKGKDVELRCDPISGHTALYWYRQSLGQGLEFLIYFQGNSAPDKSGLPSDRFSAERTGGSVSTLTIQRTQQEDSAVYLCASSRRRGQGKGNEQFFGPGTRLTVL.

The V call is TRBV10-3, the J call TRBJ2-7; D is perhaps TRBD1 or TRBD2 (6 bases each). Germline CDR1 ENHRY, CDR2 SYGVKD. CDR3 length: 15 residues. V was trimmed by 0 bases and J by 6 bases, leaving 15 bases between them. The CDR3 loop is CAISESKGGSGEQYF. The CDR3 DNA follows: TGTGCCATCAGTGAGTCGAAGGGGGGTAGCGGCGAGCAGTACTTC.

In DNA, the CDR3 is TGCGCCAGCAGCCCAACAGGGTTTGGGGCCAACGTCCTGACTTTC. It translates to CASSPTGFGANVLTF. The chain recombines TRBV4-3 with TRBJ2-6; TRBD1 might be the D (6 bases). Looked up from germline, CDR1 is LGHNA and CDR2 is YSLEER. V dropped 4 bases and J dropped 3 bases, with 10 bases sitting between them. The CDR3 is 15 residues long.

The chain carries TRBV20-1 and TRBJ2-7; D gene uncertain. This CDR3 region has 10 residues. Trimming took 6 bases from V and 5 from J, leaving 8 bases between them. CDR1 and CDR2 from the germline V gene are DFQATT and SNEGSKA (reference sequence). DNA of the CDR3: TGCAGTGCGCGTGGGGACGAGCAGTACTTC. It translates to CSARGDEQYF.

The CDR3 spells CSAGAYEQYF. CDR3 nucleotide sequence: TGCAGTGCGGGGGCCTACGAGCAGTACTTC. J is TRBJ2-7 and V is TRBV20-1; either TRBD1 or TRBD2 may fit D (5 bases each). This CDR3 spans 10 amino acids. Looked up from germline, CDR1 is DFQATT and CDR2 is SNEGSKA (reference sequence). The germline V and J ends were trimmed by 6 bases and 2 bases, with 5 bases remaining between them.

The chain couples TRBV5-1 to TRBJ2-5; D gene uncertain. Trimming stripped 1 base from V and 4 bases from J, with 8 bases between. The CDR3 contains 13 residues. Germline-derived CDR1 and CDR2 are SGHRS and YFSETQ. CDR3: CASSLNRPETQYF. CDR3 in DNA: TGCGCCAGCAGCTTGAATCGGCCAGAGACCCAGTACTTC.

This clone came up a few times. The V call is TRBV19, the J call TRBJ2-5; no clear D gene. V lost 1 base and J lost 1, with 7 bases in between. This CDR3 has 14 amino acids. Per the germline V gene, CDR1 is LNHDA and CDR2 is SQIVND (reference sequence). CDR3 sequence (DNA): TGTGCCAGTAGTATAGTGGCCAGCCAAGAGACCCAGTACTTC. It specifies CASSIVASQETQYF.

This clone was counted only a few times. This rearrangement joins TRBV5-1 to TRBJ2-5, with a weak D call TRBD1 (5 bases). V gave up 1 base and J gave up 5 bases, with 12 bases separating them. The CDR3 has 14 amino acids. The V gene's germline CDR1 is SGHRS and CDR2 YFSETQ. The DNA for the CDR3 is TGCGCCAGCAGCTTGTCTACCAGGGATGAGACCCAGTACTTC. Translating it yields CASSLSTRDETQYF.

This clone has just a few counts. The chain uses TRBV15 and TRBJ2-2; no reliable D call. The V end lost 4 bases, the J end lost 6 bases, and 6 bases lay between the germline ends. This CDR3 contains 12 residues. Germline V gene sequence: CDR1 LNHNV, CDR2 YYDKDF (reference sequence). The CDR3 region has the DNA TGTGCCACCAGCAAGGAGTCCGGGGAGCTGTTTTTT. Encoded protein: CATSKESGELFF.

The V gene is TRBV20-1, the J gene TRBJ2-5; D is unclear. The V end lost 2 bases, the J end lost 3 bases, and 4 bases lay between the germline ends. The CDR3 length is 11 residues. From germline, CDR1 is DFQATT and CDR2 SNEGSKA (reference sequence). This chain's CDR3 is CSARSKETQYF. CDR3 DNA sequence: TGCAGTGCTAGATCTAAAGAGACCCAGTACTTC.

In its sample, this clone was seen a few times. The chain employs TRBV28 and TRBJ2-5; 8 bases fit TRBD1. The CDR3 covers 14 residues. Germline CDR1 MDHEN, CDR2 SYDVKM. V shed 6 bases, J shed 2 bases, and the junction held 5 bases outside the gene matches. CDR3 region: CASRRTGGQETQYF. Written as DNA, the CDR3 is TGTGCCAGCAGGCGAACAGGGGGGCAAGAGACCCAGTACTTC. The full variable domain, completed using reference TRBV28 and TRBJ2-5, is DVKVTQSSRYLVKRTGEKVFLECVQDMDHENMFWYRQDPGLGLRLIYFSYDVKMKEKGDIPEGYSVSREKKERFSLILESASTNQTSMYLCASRRTGGQETQYFGPGTRLLVL.

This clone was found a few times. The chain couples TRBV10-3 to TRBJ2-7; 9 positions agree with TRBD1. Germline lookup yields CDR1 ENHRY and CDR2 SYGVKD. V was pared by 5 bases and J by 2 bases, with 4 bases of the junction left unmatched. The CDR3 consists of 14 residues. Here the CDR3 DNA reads TGTGCCATCAGTTTACAGGGGGCGGCCTACGAGCAGTACTTC. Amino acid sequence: CAISLQGAAYEQYF.

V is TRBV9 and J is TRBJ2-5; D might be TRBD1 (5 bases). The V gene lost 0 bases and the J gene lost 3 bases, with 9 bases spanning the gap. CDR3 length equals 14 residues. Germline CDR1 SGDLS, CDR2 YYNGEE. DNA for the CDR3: TGTGCCAGCAGCGTAGACCCCAGGGAAGAGACCCAGTACTTC. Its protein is CASSVDPREETQYF.

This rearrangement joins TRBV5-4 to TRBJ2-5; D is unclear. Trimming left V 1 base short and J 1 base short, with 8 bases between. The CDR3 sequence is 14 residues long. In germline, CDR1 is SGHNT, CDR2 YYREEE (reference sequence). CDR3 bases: TGTGCCAGCAGCTTGCGAGGCGGCCAAGAGACCCAGTACTTC. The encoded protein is CASSLRGGQETQYF.

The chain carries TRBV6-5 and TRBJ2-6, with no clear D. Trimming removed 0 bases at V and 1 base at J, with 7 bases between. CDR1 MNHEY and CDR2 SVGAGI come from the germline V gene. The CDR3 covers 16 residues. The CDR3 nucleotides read TGTGCCAGCAGTTACTCGAGAAGTTCTGGGGCCAACGTCCTGACTTTC. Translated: CASSYSRSSGANVLTF.

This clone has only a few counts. DNA of the CDR3: TGTGCCAGCAGCTACGGACTAGCGGGAGCCTACAATGAGCAGTTCTTC. This sequence encodes CASSYGLAGAYNEQFF. The rearrangement uses TRBV7-8 and TRBJ2-1, with 13 bases aligning to TRBD2. Germline-derived CDR1 and CDR2 are SGHVS and FQNEAQ. The CDR3 extends over 16 amino acids. Trimming cost V 4 bases and J 2 bases; bases outside gene matches: 2.

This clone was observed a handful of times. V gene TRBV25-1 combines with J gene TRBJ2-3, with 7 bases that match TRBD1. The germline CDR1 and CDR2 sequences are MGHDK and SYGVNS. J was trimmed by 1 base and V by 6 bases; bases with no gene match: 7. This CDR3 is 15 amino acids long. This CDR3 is CASSTTGQGTDTQYF. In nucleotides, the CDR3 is TGTGCCAGCAGCACTACTGGACAGGGCACAGATACGCAGTATTTT.

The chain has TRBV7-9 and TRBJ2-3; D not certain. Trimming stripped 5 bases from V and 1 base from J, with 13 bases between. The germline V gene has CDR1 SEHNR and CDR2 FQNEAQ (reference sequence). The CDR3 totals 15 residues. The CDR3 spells CASSAARAGTDTQYF. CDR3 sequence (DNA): TGTGCCAGCAGCGCCGCCCGAGCCGGCACAGATACGCAGTATTTT.

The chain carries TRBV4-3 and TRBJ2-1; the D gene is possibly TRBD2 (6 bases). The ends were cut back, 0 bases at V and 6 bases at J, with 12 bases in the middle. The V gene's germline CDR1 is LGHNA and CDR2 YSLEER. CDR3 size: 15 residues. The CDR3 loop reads CASSQDVGLTNEQFF. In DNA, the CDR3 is TGCGCCAGCAGCCAAGACGTCGGACTAACCAATGAGCAGTTCTTC.